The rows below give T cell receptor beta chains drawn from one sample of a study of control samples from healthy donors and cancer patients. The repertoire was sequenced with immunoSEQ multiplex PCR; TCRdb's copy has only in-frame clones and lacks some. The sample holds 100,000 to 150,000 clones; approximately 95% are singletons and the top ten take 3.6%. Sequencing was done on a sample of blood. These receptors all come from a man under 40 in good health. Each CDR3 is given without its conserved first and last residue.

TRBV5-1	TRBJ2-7	ASRSHQAEQY
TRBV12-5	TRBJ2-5	ASGPAQGSETQY
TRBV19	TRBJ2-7	ASSPGQGAGYEQY
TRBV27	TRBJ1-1	ASSLKDPAVNTEAF
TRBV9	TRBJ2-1	ASSGQVEGGDYNEQF
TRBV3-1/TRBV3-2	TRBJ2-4	ASSPRLPPWNIQY
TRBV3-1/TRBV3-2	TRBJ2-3	ASSQGGFDTQY
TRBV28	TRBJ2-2	ASRPGQGRTNTGELF
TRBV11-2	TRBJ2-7	ASSLARTGLFEQY
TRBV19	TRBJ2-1	ASSIRETTNLPGRNEQF
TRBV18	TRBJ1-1	ASSPPFGDMNTEAF
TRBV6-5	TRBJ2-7	ASSWSGVGEQY
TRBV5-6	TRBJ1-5	ASSYRGQPQH
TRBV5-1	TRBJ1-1	ASSFSGNTEAF
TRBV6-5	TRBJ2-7	ASRRDVYEQY
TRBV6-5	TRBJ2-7	ASRDREVGEQY
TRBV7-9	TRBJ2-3	ASSSSQRPTDTQY
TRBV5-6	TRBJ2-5	ASSRIGTSRQETQY
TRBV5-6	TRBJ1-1	ASSSRVNTEAF
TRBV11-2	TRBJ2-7	ASSPRHHEQY
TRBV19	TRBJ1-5	ASSMYRTIRNQPQH
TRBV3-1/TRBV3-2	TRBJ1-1	ASSQTGYGASEAF
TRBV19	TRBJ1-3	ASSIRQSSGNTIY
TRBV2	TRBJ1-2	ASIMGGGGYT
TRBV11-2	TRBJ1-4	ASSFGGPNEKLF
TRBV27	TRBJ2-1	ASSPQPTSGEQF
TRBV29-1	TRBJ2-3	SVEVPLAGGPLADTQY
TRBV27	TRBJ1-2	ASSWGQDYGYT
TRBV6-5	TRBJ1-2	ASRKTGAYGYT
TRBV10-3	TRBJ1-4	AISEYGTDEKLF
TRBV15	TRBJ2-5	ATSRGQGETQY
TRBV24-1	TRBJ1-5	ATSDLDSNQPQH
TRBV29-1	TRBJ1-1	SVASRARGAF
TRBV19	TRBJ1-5	ASSPPGIRGNQPQH
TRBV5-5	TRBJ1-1	ASSLAVTNTEAF
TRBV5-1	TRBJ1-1	ASSPNPGGGGTTEAF
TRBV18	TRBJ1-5	ASSPSGSAQPQH
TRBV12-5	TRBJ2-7	ASGWGTGGSSYEQY
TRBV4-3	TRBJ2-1	ASSRGNEQF
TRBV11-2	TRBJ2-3	ASSTGTSGTDTQY
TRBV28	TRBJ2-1	ASSLRDNEQF
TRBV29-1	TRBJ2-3	SVSQGGTDTQY
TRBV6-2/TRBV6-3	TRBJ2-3	ASSYSGLTDTQY
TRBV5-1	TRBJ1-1	ASSLRTGENTEAF
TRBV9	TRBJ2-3	ASSVAGYTDTQY
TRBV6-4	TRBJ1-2	ASSDRAYT
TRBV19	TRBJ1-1	ASSIGTGGRNTEAF
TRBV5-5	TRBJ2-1	ASRGPTINEQF
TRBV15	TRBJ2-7	ATSRDLAGRTYEQY
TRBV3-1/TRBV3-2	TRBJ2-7	ASSQARYEQY
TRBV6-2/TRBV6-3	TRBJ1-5	ASSLPGNQPQH
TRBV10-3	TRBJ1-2	AISKRTGQEGYT
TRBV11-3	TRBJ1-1	ASRNGRDPEAF